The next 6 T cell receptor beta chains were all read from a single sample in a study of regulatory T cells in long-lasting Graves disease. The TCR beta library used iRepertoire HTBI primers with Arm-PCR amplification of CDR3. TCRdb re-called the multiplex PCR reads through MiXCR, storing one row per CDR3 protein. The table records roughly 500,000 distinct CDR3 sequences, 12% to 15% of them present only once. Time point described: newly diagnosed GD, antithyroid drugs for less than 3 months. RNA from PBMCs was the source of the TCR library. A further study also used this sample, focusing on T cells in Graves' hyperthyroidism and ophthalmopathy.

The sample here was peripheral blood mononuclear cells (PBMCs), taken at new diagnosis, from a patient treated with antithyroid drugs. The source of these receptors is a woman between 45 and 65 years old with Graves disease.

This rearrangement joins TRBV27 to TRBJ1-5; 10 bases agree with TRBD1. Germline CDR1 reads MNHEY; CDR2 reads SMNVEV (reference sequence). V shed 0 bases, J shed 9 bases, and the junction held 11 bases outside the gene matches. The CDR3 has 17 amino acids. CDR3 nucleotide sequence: TGTGCCAGCAGTTTATCCGGGACAGGGGCGCTTATTTGGCCCCAGCATTTT. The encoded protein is CASSLSGTGALIWPQHF.

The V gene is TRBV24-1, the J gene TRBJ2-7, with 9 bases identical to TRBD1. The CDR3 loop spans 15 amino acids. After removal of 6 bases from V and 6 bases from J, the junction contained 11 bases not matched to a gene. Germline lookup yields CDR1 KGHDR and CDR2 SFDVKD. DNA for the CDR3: TGTGCCACCAGTCAACCCGGGACAGGGAGGTTCGAGCAGTACTTC. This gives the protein CATSQPGTGRFEQYF.

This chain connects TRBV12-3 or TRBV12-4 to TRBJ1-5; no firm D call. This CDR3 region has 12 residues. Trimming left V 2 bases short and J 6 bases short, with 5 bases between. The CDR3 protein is CASSLRGQPQHF. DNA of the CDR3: TGTGCCAGCAGTTTACGTGGTCAGCCCCAGCATTTT.

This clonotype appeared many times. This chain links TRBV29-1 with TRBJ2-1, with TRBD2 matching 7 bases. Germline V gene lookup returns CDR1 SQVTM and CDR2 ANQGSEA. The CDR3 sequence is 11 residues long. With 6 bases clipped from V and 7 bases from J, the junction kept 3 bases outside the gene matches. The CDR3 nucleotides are TGCAGCGTCGGGGGGTGGAATGAGCAGTTCTTC. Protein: CSVGGWNEQFF.

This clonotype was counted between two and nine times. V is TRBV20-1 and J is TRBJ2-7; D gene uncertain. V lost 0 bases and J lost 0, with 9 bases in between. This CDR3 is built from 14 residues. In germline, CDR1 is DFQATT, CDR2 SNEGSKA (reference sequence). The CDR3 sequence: CSARDPAHSYEQYF. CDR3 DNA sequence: TGCAGTGCTAGAGATCCGGCACACTCCTACGAGCAGTACTTC.

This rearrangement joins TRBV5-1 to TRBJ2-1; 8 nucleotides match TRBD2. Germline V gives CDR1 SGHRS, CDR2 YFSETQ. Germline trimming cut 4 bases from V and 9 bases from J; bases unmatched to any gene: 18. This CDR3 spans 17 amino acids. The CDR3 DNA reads TGCGCCAGCAGCCTCAACTCTCTAGCGGGTGCAGGGGCTGAGCAGTTCTTC. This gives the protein CASSLNSLAGAGAEQFF.